These 9 T cell receptor beta chains were all obtained from the same sample, sequenced in a study of shared clonotypes between healthy human individuals. Measured with immunoSEQ multiplex PCR; TCRdb has only the in-frame clones, and not every one. The data contain some 2 million clones, over 85% of them singletons. Positive CCR7 selection of CD45RO-negative cells yielded the naive CD8 cells, and terminally differentiated effector memory CD45RA+ cells were excluded. Sample: naive CD8+ T cells sorted from blood. Receptors were obtained from a young man in good health.

The chain recombines TRBV30 with TRBJ1-5; the D is unclear. Trimming removed 3 bases at V and 4 bases at J, with 7 bases between. The CDR3 consists of 12 residues. CDR1 GTSNPN and CDR2 SVGIG come from the germline V gene (reference sequence). CDR3 in DNA: TGTGCCTGGAGGTCAGGTAATCAGCCCCAGCATTTT. Its protein product is CAWRSGNQPQHF.

The sample holds one count of this clone. The chain has TRBV7-6 and TRBJ1-5; unclear D gene. The V end was cut by 0 bases, the J end by 3 bases, with 6 bases between. From germline, CDR1 is SGHVS and CDR2 FNYEAQ. The CDR3 has 14 amino acids. The CDR3 here is CASSLAGINQPQHF. The CDR3 bases are TGTGCCAGCAGCTTAGCGGGTATCAATCAGCCCCAGCATTTT.

This rearrangement joins TRBV5-4 to TRBJ1-1, with unresolved D. This CDR3 is built from 13 residues. Germline assignment: CDR1 SGHNT and CDR2 YYREEE (reference sequence). The germline V and J ends were trimmed by 9 bases and 5 bases, with 17 bases remaining between them. CDR3 sequence (DNA): TGTGCCACTAAGCCAGAGTTTCTAACTGAAGCTTTCTTT. It codes for CATKPEFLTEAFF.

The V call is TRBV6-5, the J call TRBJ2-7; unclear D gene. The CDR3 consists of 13 residues. Trimming shortened V by 2 bases and J by 5 bases, and 10 bases separated the two germline ends. Germline V gene lookup returns CDR1 MNHEY and CDR2 SVGAGI. CDR3 coding DNA: TGTGCCAGCAGTTACGGCAGGCCTAACGAGCAGTACTTC. It yields the protein CASSYGRPNEQYF.

V is TRBV7-3 and J is TRBJ2-2; D uncertain. This CDR3 comprises 13 residues. V shed 3 bases and J shed 0 bases, with 2 bases lying between them. In germline, CDR1 is SGHTA, CDR2 FQGTGA. CDR3 in amino acids: CASSFSNTGELFF. CDR3 coding DNA: TGTGCCAGCAGCTTCTCGAACACCGGGGAGCTGTTTTTT.

This clone came up once. At the DNA level, this CDR3 is encoded by other sequences in the same sample as well. The chain joins TRBV28 to TRBJ2-1; D is uncertain. The CDR3 contains 12 residues. Germline V gene lookup returns CDR1 MDHEN and CDR2 SYDVKM. V was clipped by 3 bases and J by 6 bases, with 6 bases between them. CDR3 DNA sequence: TGTGCCAGCAGTTTCAGTTCCAATGAGCAGTTCTTC. Amino acids: CASSFSSNEQFF. Variable domain in full (rest from reference TRBV28 and TRBJ2-1): DVKVTQSSRYLVKRTGEKVFLECVQDMDHENMFWYRQDPGLGLRLIYFSYDVKMKEKGDIPEGYSVSREKKERFSLILESASTNQTSMYLCASSFSSNEQFFGPGTRLTVL.

This chain links TRBV4-3 with TRBJ2-1; D might be TRBD1 (6 bases). Germline CDR1 is LGHNA and CDR2 is YSLEER. The CDR3 is made up of 14 amino acids. V was pared by 2 bases and J by 3 bases, with 8 bases between. CDR3 DNA: TGCGCCAGCAGCCAATTGGACAGCTACAATGAGCAGTTCTTC. This gives the protein CASSQLDSYNEQFF.

The rearrangement uses TRBV7-9 and TRBJ1-3; perhaps TRBD1 as D (5 bases). The CDR3 extends over 13 amino acids. Between the trimmed V and J ends, which lost 6 bases and 0 bases, there was a span of 6 bases. Germline CDR1 SEHNR, CDR2 FQNEAQ (reference sequence). The CDR3 spells CASSGASGNTIYF. The CDR3 DNA is TGTGCCAGCAGTGGGGCCTCTGGAAACACCATATATTTT.

The V gene is TRBV7-6, the J gene TRBJ2-7, with 9 nucleotides matching TRBD2. The CDR3 contains 16 residues. Germline V gives CDR1 SGHVS, CDR2 FNYEAQ. J lost 5 bases, V lost 4 bases, and 12 bases had no gene match. CDR3 residues: CASSSGQREEFDEQYF. CDR3 nucleotide sequence: TGTGCCAGCAGCTCAGGCCAGCGGGAGGAGTTCGACGAGCAGTACTTC.